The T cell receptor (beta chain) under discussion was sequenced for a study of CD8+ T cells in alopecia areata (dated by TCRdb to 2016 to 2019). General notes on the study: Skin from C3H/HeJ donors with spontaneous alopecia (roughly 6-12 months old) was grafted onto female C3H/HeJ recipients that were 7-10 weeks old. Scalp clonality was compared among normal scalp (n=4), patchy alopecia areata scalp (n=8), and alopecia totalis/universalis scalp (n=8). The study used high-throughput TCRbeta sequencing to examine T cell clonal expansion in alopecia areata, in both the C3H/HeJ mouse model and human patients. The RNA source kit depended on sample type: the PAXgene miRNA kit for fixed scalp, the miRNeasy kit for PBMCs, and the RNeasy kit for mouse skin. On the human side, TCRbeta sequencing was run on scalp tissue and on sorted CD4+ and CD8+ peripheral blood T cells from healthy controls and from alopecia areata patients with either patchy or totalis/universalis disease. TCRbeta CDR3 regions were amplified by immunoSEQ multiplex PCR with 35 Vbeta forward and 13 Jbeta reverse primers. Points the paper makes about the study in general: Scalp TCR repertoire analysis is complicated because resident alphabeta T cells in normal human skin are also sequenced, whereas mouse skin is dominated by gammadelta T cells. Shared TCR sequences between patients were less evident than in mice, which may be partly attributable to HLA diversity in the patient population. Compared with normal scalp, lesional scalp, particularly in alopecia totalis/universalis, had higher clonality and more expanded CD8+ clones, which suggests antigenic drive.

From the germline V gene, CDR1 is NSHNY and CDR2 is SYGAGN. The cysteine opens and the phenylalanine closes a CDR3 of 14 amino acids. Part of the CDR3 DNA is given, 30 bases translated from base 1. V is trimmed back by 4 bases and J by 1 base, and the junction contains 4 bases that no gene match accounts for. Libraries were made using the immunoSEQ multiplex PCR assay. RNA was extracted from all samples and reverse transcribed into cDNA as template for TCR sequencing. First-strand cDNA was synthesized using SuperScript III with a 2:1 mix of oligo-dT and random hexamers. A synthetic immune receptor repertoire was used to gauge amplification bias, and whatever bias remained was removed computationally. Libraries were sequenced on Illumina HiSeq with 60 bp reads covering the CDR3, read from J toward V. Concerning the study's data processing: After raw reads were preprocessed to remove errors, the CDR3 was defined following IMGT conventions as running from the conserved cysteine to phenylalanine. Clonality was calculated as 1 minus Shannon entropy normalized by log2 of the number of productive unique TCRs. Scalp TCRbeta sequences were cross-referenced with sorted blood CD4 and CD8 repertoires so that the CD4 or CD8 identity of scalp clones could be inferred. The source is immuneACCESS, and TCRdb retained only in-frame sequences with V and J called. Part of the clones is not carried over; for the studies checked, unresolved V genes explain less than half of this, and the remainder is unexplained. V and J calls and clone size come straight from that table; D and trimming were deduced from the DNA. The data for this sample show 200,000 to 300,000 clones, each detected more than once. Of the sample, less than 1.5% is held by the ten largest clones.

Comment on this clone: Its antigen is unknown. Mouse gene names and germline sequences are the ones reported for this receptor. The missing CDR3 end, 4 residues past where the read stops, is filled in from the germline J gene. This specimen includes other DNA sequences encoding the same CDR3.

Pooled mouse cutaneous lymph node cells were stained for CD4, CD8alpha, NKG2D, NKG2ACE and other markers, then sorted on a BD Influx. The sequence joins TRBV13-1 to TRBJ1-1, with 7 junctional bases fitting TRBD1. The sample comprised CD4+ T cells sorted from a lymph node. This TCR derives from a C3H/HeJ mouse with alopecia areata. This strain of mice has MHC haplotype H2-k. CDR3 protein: CASSLDRANTEVFF. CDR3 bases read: TGTGCCAGCAGTCTCGACAGGGCGAACACA.